These 25 T cell receptor beta chains were sequenced from one sample in a study of cytomegalovirus exposure and HLA in healthy donors. PCR involved 60 Vbeta and 13 Jbeta primers. The table came from immunoSEQ multiplex PCR; TCRdb's copy has only in-frame clones and leaves some out. The sample shows roughly 230,000 clones, around 83% of them seen only once. The sample comprised PBMCs. These TCRs come from a girl aged 2-10 years in good health and CMV-seronegative.

The chain uses TRBV6-6 and TRBJ2-3; D not certain. Deletions cut 6 bases from V and 5 bases from J, with 12 bases between. Germline assignment: CDR1 MNHNY and CDR2 SVGAGI (reference sequence). This CDR3 region has 13 residues. The CDR3 DNA reads TGTGCCAGCAGCGAAAATGAGAGAGATACGCAGTATTTT. Residues: CASSENERDTQYF.

The J gene is TRBJ1-1, the V gene TRBV29-1; D not resolved. V lost 3 bases, J lost 3 bases, and 11 bases lay in between. The CDR3 loop spans 13 amino acids. Germline V gives CDR1 SQVTM, CDR2 ANQGSEA. As DNA, the CDR3 is TGCAGCGTTGAGGCCAGTGCCTACACTGAAGCTTTCTTT. This encodes CSVEASAYTEAFF.

CDR3: CASSQEGLNQETQYF. In nucleotides, the CDR3 is TGCGCCAGCAGCCAAGAGGGACTAAACCAAGAGACCCAGTACTTC. The chain employs TRBV4-1 and TRBJ2-5; 7 nucleotides align to TRBD2. The CDR3 totals 15 residues. CDR1 and CDR2 (germline): MGHRA, YSYEKL. The V and J ends lost 0 bases and 0 bases, in that order; junction bases with no gene match: 1.

This rearrangement joins TRBV11-2 to TRBJ1-1; D is possibly TRBD1 (6 bases). The V gene lost 0 bases and the J gene lost 1 base, with 15 bases spanning the gap. The CDR3 runs to 17 residues. CDR1 and CDR2 from the germline V gene are SGHAT and FQNNGV. The CDR3 loop is CASSLDALRDKNTEAFF. In nucleotides, the CDR3 is TGTGCCAGCAGCTTAGATGCCCTCCGGGACAAGAACACTGAAGCTTTCTTT. The variable domain in full, completed from reference TRBV11-2 and TRBJ1-1, reads EAGVAQSPRYKIIEKRQSVAFWCNPISGHATLYWYQQILGQGPKLLIQFQNNGVVDDSQLPKDRFSAERLKGVDSTLKIQPAKLEDSAVYLCASSLDALRDKNTEAFFGQGTRLTVV.

V is TRBV27 and J is TRBJ1-5; 7 nucleotides match TRBD1. Per the germline V gene, CDR1 is MNHEY and CDR2 is SMNVEV (reference sequence). Germline trimming cut 5 bases from V and 9 bases from J; bases unmatched to any gene: 7. This CDR3 is 13 amino acids long. The chain's CDR3 is CASSPDRSWPQHF. The CDR3 nucleotides read TGTGCCAGCAGTCCGGACAGGTCCTGGCCCCAGCATTTT.

This chain uses TRBV19 with TRBJ2-3; 10 bases agree with TRBD2. The V segment lost 4 bases and the J segment 1 base; nucleotides outside the gene matches: 5. Germline CDR1 and CDR2: LNHDA and SQIVND (reference sequence). The CDR3 has 16 amino acids. CDR3 nucleotides: TGTGCCAGTAGTACCACCGGGACTAGCGGCACAGATACGCAGTATTTT. This gives the protein CASSTTGTSGTDTQYF.

The chain couples TRBV19 to TRBJ1-2; 9 bases line up with TRBD1. Trimming took 5 bases from V and 7 from J; bases not matched to a gene: 8. Germline-derived CDR1 and CDR2 are LNHDA and SQIVND (reference sequence). The length of the CDR3 is 14 residues. The CDR3 protein is CASSLRDRATGYTF. As DNA, the CDR3 is TGTGCCAGTAGTCTAAGGGACAGGGCTACTGGCTACACCTTC.

On this clone: In the same sample, other DNA sequences code for this CDR3. The J gene is TRBJ2-7, the V gene TRBV6-5; possibly TRBD1 for D (6 bases). Trimming took 6 bases from V and 4 from J, leaving 7 bases between them. The germline V gene has CDR1 MNHEY and CDR2 SVGAGI. The CDR3 sequence is 11 residues long. The CDR3 sequence: CASRTGYEQYF. CDR3 coding DNA: TGTGCCAGCAGAACAGGGTACGAGCAGTACTTC.

The chain joins TRBV21-1 to TRBJ1-6; the table's D call TRBD1 went unverified against the DNA. TRBV21-1 is a listed pseudogene. The CDR3 loop spans 16 amino acids. The DNA for the CDR3 is TGTGCCAGCCCCAGCTCTCGGGACAGGGATAATTCACCCCTCCACTTT. Translation: CASPSSRDRDNSPLHF.

This clone was observed a single time. The junction departs from the called germline gene at one end, perhaps through a read error. The V and J genes are TRBV7-2 and TRBJ2-7; 7 bases match TRBD2. CDR3 length: 16 residues. Germline V gene data show CDR1 as SGHTA and CDR2 as FQGNSA. The CDR3 region has the DNA TGTGCCAGCAGCTTATCCTACTCGACTAGCTCCTCCGAGCAGTACTTC. As protein: CASSLSYSTSSSEQYF.

The DNA for the CDR3 is TGTGCCAGCAGTGAGCAGGGAGGGGGGACCTACGAGCAGTACTTC. Amino acid sequence: CASSEQGGGTYEQYF. V usage is TRBV2 and J usage is TRBJ2-7; tentatively, D is TRBD2 (7 bases). This CDR3 has 15 residues. Trimming cost V 3 bases and J 2 bases, with 14 bases left between them. Germline CDR1 and CDR2: SNHLY and FYNNEI.

The gene calls are TRBV7-8 and TRBJ1-2, with 7 bases that match TRBD1. V trimming: 5 bases; J trimming: 4 bases; junction bases outside the gene matches: 4. Per germline, CDR1 SGHVS and CDR2 FQNEAQ. There are 13 residues in the CDR3. CDR3 in amino acids: CASSGGQFYGYTF. Written as DNA, the CDR3 is TGTGCCAGCAGCGGGGGACAGTTCTATGGCTACACCTTC.

The DNA of the CDR3 is TGCGCCAGCAGCCTGGGACTAGCGGGAGTGCGTAGCACAGATACGCAGTATTTT. Translating gives CASSLGLAGVRSTDTQYF. The chain links TRBV5-1 to TRBJ2-3, with 14 nucleotides matching TRBD2. V lost 4 bases to trimming and J lost 0 bases; unmatched junction nucleotides: 7. The germline V gene encodes CDR1 SGHRS and CDR2 YFSETQ. The CDR3 has 18 residues.

J is TRBJ1-1 and V is TRBV18; D might be TRBD1 (5 bases). The CDR3 spans 15 residues. The V and J ends lost 2 bases and 2 bases respectively, with 12 bases between them. From germline, CDR1 is KGHSH and CDR2 LQKENI. CDR3 region: CASSPMGGTNTEAFF. The CDR3 nucleotides read TGTGCCAGCTCACCAATGGGGGGTACCAACACTGAAGCTTTCTTT.

Here the CDR3 DNA reads TGTGCCAGCAGCTCTCTGACTAGCGAACCCTACGAGCAGTACTTC. Its translation is CASSSLTSEPYEQYF. The rearrangement links TRBV7-9 to TRBJ2-7; 8 nucleotides agree with TRBD2. Losses at the gene ends were 4 bases for V and 2 bases for J; bases not matched to a gene: 7. The CDR3 length is 15 residues. CDR1 and CDR2 (germline): SEHNR, FQNEAQ (reference sequence).

This clone was counted a single time. The chain couples TRBV5-4 to TRBJ1-2; unclear D gene. V was clipped by 2 bases and J by 8 bases, with 25 bases between them. This CDR3 comprises 17 residues. Germline V gives CDR1 SGHNT, CDR2 YYREEE (reference sequence). The CDR3 DNA follows: TGTGCCAGCAGCTTTCAAGGGCGAGGGCCTAGTCGTGGCGGCTACACCTTC. This encodes CASSFQGRGPSRGGYTF.

This clone is a singleton in its sample. The conserved closing phenylalanine or tryptophan is absent in this CDR3, likely reflecting a read error. The rearrangement uses TRBV29-1 and TRBJ1-2; the match to TRBD1 covers 7 bases. Unmatched junction bases numbered 4, after V lost 7 bases and J lost 2 bases. Looked up from germline, CDR1 is SQVTM and CDR2 is ANQGSEA. CDR3 length: 12 residues. The CDR3 loop is CSGLTGNYGYTL. The CDR3, as DNA: TGCAGCGGGTTGACAGGGAACTATGGCTACACCCTC.

This chain uses TRBV7-9 with TRBJ2-3; 9 bases align to TRBD1. This CDR3 spans 16 amino acids. From germline, CDR1 is SEHNR and CDR2 FQNEAQ (reference sequence). J gave up 2 bases and V 5 bases, and 8 bases lay outside the gene matches. In DNA, the CDR3 is TGTGCCAGCAGCAAAATACAGGGGGCCCTCACAGATACGCAGTATTTT. Amino acid sequence: CASSKIQGALTDTQYF.

The rearrangement joins TRBV10-1 to TRBJ2-1; tentative D call: TRBD2 (6 bases). The germline V gene has CDR1 WNHNN and CDR2 SYGVQD (reference sequence). V dropped 1 base and J dropped 5 bases, with 12 bases sitting between them. The CDR3 extends over 15 amino acids. CDR3 DNA sequence: TGCGCCAGCAGTGAGTGGTCAGCGGGTGACAATGAGCAGTTCTTC. Protein product: CASSEWSAGDNEQFF.

With respect to this clone: The identical CDR3 is also encoded by other nucleotide sequences in the sample. The J gene is TRBJ1-3, the V gene TRBV9; 10 bases agree with TRBD1. Germline loops: CDR1 SGDLS, CDR2 YYNGEE. J lost 0 bases, V lost 4 bases, and 4 bases had no gene match. The CDR3 length is 16 residues. The CDR3 DNA sequence: TGTGCCAGCAGCCCGGGACAGGGGCCCTCTGGAAACACCATATATTTT. Its protein product is CASSPGQGPSGNTIYF.

The CDR3 DNA follows: TGTGCCAGCAGCTTTGGGGCTTATCAGCCCCAGCATTTT. Translated: CASSFGAYQPQHF. The gene calls are TRBV7-2 and TRBJ1-5, with a tentative D call TRBD1 (5 bases). CDR3 length: 13 amino acids. Trimming removed 3 bases at V and 5 bases at J, with 8 bases between. Germline loops: CDR1 SGHTA, CDR2 FQGNSA.

This chain joins TRBV18 and TRBJ2-1; 9 bases line up with TRBD2. The CDR3 loop spans 15 amino acids. Germline V CDR1 and CDR2: KGHSH, LQKENI. With 2 bases clipped from V and 4 bases from J, the junction kept 3 bases outside the gene matches. CDR3 protein: CASSPGSGGYNEQFF. CDR3 nucleotide sequence: TGTGCCAGCTCACCAGGCAGCGGGGGGTACAATGAGCAGTTCTTC.

V gene TRBV6-4 combines with J gene TRBJ2-1, with D possibly matching TRBD2 (5 bases). The CDR3 spans 14 residues. Trimming took off 4 bases at V and 5 bases at J, with 12 bases between the two ends. CDR1 is MRHNA, CDR2 SNTAGT, per germline. The CDR3 region has the DNA TGTGCCAGCAGTGCGGAGGCGGACCACAATGAGCAGTTCTTC. It specifies CASSAEADHNEQFF.

This clone has just one count. The J gene is TRBJ1-1, the V gene TRBV2, with D perhaps matching TRBD1 (5 bases). The V gene's germline CDR1 is SNHLY and CDR2 FYNNEI. CDR3 length: 13 amino acids. Trimming stripped 4 bases from V and 0 bases from J, with 6 bases between. The CDR3 DNA follows: TGTGCCAGCAGTGTAGGGGTGAACACTGAAGCTTTCTTT. Protein product: CASSVGVNTEAFF.

This clone has only one observation. J is TRBJ2-1 and V is TRBV4-1; the D gene is possibly TRBD1 (5 bases). CDR1 is MGHRA, CDR2 YSYEKL, per germline. The CDR3 is 14 amino acids. Trimming pared 1 base from V and 2 bases from J, leaving 6 bases between. CDR3 sequence reads: CASSQGQPYNEQFF. The CDR3 coding sequence is TGCGCCAGCAGCCAAGGACAGCCCTACAATGAGCAGTTCTTC.